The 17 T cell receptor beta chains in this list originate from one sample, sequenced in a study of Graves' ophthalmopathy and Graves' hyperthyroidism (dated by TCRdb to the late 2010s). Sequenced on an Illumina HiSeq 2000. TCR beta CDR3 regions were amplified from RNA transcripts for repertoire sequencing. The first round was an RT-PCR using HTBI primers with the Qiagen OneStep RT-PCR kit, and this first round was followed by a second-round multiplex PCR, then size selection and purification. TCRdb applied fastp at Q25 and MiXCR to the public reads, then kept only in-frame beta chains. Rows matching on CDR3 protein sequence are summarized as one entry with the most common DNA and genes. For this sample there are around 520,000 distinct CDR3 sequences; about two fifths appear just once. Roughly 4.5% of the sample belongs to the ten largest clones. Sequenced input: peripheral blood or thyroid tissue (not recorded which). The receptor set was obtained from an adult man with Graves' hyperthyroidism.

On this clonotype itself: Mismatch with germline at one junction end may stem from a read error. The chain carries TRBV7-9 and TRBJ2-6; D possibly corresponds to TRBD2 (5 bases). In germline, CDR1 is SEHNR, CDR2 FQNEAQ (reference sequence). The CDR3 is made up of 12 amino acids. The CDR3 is CASSSGVYTEAF. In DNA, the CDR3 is TGTGCCAGCAGCTCCGGGGTATACACTGAAGCTTTC.

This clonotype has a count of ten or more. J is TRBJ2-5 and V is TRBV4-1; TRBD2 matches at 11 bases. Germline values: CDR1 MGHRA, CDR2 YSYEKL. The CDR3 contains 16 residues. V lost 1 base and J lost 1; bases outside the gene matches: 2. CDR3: CASSQVGLAVQETQYF. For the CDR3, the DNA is TGCGCCAGCAGCCAAGTGGGACTAGCGGTCCAAGAGACCCAGTACTTC.

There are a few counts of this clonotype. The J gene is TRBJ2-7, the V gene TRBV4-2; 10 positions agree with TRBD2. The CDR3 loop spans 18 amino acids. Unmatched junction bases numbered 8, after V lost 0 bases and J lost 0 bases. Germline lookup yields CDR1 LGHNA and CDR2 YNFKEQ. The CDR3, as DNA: TGTGCCAGCAGCCAAGAAGGGGGAGGGACTAGCGTCTCCTACGAGCAGTACTTC. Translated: CASSQEGGGTSVSYEQYF.

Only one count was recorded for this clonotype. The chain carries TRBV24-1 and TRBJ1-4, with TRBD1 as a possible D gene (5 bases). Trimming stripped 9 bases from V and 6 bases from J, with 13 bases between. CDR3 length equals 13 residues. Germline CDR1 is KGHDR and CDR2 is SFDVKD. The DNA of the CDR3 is TGTGCCACCGGAGACAGAGAAGATGAAAAACTGTTTTTT. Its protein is CATGDREDEKLFF.

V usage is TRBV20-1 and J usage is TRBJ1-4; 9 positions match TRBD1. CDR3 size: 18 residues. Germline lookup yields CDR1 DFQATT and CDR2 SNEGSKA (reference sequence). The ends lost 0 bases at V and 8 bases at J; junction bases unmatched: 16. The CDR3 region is CSARDPSGTGRISEKLFF. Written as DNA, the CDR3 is TGCAGTGCTAGAGACCCATCCGGGACAGGGAGGATAAGCGAAAAACTGTTTTTT.

CDR3 bases: TGCAGTGCACCCCGGGGGGCGAATCAGCCCCAGCATTTT. Protein product: CSAPRGANQPQHF. This sequence joins TRBV20-1 and TRBJ1-5; possible D gene TRBD1, 6 bases. V lost 6 bases, J lost 4 bases, and 13 bases lay in between. The CDR3 runs to 13 residues. From germline, CDR1 is DFQATT and CDR2 SNEGSKA (reference sequence).

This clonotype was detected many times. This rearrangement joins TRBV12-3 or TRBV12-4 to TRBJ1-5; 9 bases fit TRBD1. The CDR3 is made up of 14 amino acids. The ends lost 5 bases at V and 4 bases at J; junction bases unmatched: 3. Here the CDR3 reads CASSRTGANQPQHF. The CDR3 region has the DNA TGTGCCAGCAGTCGGACAGGGGCTAATCAGCCCCAGCATTTT.

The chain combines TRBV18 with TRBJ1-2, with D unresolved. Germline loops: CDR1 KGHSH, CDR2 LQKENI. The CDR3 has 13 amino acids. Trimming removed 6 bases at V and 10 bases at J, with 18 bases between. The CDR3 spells CASSASQAGYYTF. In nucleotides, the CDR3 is TGTGCCAGCTCTGCGAGTCAGGCCGGGTACTACACCTTC.

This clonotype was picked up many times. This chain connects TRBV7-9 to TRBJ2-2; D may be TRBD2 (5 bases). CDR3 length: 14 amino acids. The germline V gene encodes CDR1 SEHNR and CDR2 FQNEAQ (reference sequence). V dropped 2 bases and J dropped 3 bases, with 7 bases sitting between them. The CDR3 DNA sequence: TGTGCCAGCAGCTTACCGGACTACACCGGGGAGCTGTTTTTT. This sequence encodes CASSLPDYTGELFF.

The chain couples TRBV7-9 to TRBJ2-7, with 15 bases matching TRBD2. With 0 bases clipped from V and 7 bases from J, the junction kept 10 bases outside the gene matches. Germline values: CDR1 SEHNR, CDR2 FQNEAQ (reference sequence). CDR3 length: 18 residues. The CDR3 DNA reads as TGTGCCAGCAGCTTAGCTGGACTAGCGGGAGGGCCGGTGAAGGAGCAGTACTTC. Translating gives CASSLAGLAGGPVKEQYF.

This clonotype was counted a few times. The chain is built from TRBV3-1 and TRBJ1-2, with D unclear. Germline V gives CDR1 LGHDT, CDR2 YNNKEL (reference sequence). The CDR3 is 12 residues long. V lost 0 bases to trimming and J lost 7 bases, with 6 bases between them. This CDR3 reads CASSQDGSGYTF. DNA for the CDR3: TGTGCCAGCAGCCAAGACGGAAGTGGCTACACCTTC.

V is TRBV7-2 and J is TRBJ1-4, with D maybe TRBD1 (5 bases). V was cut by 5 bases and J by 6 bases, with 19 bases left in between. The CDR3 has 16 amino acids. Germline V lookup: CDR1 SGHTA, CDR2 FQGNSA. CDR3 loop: CASSPYAGGEDEKLFF. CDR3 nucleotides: TGTGCCAGCAGCCCCTATGCGGGGGGTGAGGATGAAAAACTGTTTTTT.

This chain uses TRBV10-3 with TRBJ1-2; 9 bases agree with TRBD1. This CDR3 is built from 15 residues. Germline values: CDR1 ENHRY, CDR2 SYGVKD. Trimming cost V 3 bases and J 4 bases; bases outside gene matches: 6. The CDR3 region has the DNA TGTGCCATCAGTGACCCCGGGACAGGGCTCTATGGCTACACCTTC. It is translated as CAISDPGTGLYGYTF.

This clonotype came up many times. The CDR3 sequence is CSGGTGRRGYEQYF. The CDR3 DNA is TGCAGCGGTGGGACAGGCCGGAGGGGCTACGAGCAGTACTTC. The genes are TRBV29-1 and TRBJ2-7, with 8 bases matching TRBD1. This CDR3 is built from 14 residues. Germline CDR1 is SQVTM and CDR2 is ANQGSEA. V was pared by 7 bases and J by 3 bases, with 11 bases of the junction left unmatched.

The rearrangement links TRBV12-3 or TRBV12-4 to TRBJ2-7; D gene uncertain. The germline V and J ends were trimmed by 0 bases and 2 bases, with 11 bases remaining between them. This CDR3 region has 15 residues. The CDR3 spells CASSLAGSSTYEQYF. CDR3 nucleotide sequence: TGTGCCAGCAGTTTAGCAGGAAGTTCTACCTACGAGCAGTACTTC.

The CDR3 DNA follows: TGTGCCAGCAGTGAAGTCGGGGGGGCCCCTGGAAACACCATATATTTT. Its translation is CASSEVGGAPGNTIYF. The chain recombines TRBV12-3 or TRBV12-4 with TRBJ1-3, with a tentative D call TRBD1 (6 bases). Trimming took 5 bases from V and 2 from J, leaving 16 bases between them. The CDR3 contains 16 residues.

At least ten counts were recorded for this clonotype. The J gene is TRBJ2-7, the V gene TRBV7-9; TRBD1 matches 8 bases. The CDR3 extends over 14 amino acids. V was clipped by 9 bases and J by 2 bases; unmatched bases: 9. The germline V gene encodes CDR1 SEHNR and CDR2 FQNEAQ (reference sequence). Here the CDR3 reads CASSPGTGTYEQYF. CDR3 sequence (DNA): TGTGCCAGTAGTCCCGGGACAGGCACCTACGAGCAGTACTTC.